This TCR beta chain came from a study of T cell changes during pregnancy in multiple sclerosis. Data came from immunoSEQ multiplex PCR; TCRdb stores just in-frame clones and leaves some out. The sample holds around 100,000 clones, more than 90% seen once. V trimming: 0 bases; J trimming: 3 bases; junction bases outside the gene matches: 8. Germline lookup yields CDR1 SGDLS and CDR2 YYNGEE. CDR3 length: 16 amino acids. This sequence joins TRBV9 and TRBJ2-7, with 8 bases fitting TRBD2. The sequence was collected from a female donor with multiple sclerosis, enrolled in a pregnancy study. Sample: peripheral blood, taken in the second trimester of pregnancy. The CDR3 loop reads CASSVGFAGGNYEQYF. In nucleotides, the CDR3 is TGTGCCAGCAGCGTAGGGTTTGCGGGGGGAAACTACGAGCAGTACTTC. Full variable domain (outside the CDR3, taken from reference TRBV9 and TRBJ2-7): DSGVTQTPKHLITATGQRVTLRCSPRSGDLSVYWYQQSLDQGLQFLIQYYNGEERAKGNILERFSAQQFPDLHSELNLSSLELGDSALYFCASSVGFAGGNYEQYFGPGTRLTVT.